This T cell receptor (beta chain) came from a study of shared clonotypes between healthy human individuals. The method was immunoSEQ multiplex PCR; TCRdb's version includes in-frame clones alone and lacks a portion of them. The table shows some 1,600,000 clones, with 95% to 99% occurring only once. Germline V gene sequence: CDR1 SGHTA, CDR2 FQGNSA. CDR3 length: 15 residues. Trimming cost V 7 bases and J 0 bases; bases outside gene matches: 7. This chain joins TRBV7-2 and TRBJ2-7; 9 bases align to TRBD2. Material: naive CD4+ T cells sorted from blood. The subset is: CD45RA+ positively selected. This sequence was found in a man aged 30 to 39 in good health. For the CDR3, the DNA is TGTGCCAGCATGCGGGGGGGGCTGACCTCCTACGAGCAGTACTTC. It yields the protein CASMRGGLTSYEQYF.